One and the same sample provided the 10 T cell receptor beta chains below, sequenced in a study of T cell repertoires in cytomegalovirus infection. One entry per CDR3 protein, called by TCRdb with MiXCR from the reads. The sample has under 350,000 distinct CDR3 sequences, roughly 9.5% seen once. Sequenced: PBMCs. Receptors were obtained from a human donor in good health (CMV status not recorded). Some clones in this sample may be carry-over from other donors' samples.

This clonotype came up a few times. The chain's CDR3 is CSARPPGVSPDTQYF. The CDR3 DNA is TGCAGTGCTAGGCCTCCGGGGGTTAGTCCAGATACGCAGTATTTT. The rearrangement joins TRBV20-1 to TRBJ2-3, with D possibly matching TRBD2 (6 bases). V was trimmed by 3 bases and J by 4 bases, leaving 17 bases between them. The CDR3 is 15 residues long. Per the germline V gene, CDR1 is DFQATT and CDR2 is SNEGSKA (reference sequence).

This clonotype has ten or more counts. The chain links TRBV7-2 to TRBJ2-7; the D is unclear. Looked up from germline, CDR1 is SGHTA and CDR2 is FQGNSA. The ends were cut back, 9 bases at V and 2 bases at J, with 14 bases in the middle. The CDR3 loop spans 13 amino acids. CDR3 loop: CASTKTPTYEQYF. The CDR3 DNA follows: TGTGCCAGTACTAAGACACCCACCTACGAGCAGTACTTC.

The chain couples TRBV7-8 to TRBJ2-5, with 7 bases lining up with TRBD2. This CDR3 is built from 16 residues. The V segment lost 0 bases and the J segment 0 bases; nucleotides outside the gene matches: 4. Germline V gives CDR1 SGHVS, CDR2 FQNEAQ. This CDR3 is CASSLARGTYQETQYF. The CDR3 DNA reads TGTGCCAGCAGCTTAGCGCGGGGGACTTACCAAGAGACCCAGTACTTC. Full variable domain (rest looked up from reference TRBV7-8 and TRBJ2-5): GAGVSQSPRYKVAKRGQDVALRCDPISGHVSLFWYQQALGQGPEFLTYFQNEAQLDKSGLPSDRFFAERPEGSVSTLKIQRTQQEDSAVYLCASSLARGTYQETQYFGPGTRLLVL.

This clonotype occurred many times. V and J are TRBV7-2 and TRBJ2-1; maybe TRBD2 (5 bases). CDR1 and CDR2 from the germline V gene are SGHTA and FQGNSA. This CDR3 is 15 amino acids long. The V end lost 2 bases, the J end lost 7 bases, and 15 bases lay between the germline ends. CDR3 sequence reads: CASSLREGPGNEQFF. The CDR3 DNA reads TGTGCCAGCAGCTTACGAGAGGGTCCCGGGAATGAGCAGTTCTTC.

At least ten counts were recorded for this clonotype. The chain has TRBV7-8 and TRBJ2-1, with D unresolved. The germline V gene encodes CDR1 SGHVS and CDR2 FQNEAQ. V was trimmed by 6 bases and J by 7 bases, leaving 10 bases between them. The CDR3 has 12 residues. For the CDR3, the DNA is TGTGCCAGCAGTCGCGGCCGGAATGAGCAGTTCTTC. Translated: CASSRGRNEQFF.

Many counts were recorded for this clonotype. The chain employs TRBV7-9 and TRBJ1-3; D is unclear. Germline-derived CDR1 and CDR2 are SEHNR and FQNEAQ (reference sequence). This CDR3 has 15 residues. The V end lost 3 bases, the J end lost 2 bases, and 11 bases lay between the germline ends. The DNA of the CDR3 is TGTGCCAGCAGCTTGGAACAATCGACTGGAAACACCATATATTTT. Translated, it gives CASSLEQSTGNTIYF.

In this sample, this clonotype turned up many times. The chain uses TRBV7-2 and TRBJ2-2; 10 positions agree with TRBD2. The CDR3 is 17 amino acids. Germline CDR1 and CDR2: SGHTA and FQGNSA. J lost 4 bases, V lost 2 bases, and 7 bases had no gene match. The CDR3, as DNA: TGTGCCAGCAGCTTAATCTCTAGCGGGAGAGGCACCGGGGAGCTGTTTTTT. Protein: CASSLISSGRGTGELFF.

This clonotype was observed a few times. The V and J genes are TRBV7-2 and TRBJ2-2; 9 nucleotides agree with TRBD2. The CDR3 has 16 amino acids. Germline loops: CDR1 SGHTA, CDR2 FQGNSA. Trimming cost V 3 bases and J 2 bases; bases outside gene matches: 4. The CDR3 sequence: CASSFSGRRNTGELFF. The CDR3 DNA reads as TGTGCCAGCAGCTTTAGCGGGAGAAGAAACACCGGGGAGCTGTTTTTT.

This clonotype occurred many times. The CDR3 reads CSARGGGALSTDTQYF. The CDR3 DNA reads TGCAGTGCTAGAGGGGGGGGAGCCCTCAGCACAGATACGCAGTATTTT. V gene TRBV20-1 combines with J gene TRBJ2-3, with 7 bases aligning to TRBD2. This CDR3 has 16 residues. With 1 base clipped from V and 0 bases from J, the junction kept 7 bases outside the gene matches. Germline loops: CDR1 DFQATT, CDR2 SNEGSKA (reference sequence).

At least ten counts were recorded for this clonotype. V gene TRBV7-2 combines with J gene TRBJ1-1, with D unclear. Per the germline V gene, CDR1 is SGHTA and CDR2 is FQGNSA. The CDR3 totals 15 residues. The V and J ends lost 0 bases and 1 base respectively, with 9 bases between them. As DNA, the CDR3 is TGTGCCAGCAGCTTAGCGGCAGGAACGAACACTGAAGCTTTCTTT. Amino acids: CASSLAAGTNTEAFF.